This TCR beta chain stems from a study of cytomegalovirus exposure and HLA in healthy donors. Study-wide background: Caucasian-associated ancestry cluster membership applied to around 80% of some 400 genotyped donors. Whole-study results and caveats: The number of N-insertions in an Asian-associated ancestry cluster was reportedly below the approximately 600-donor mean in a later analysis. It was reported that the classifier diagnosed cytomegalovirus status with high specificity and sensitivity in both the original and validation cohorts.

V dropped 4 bases and J dropped 7 bases, with 19 bases sitting between them. The CDR3 length is 16 residues. Germline V gene sequence: CDR1 SEHNR, CDR2 FQNEAQ (reference sequence). Concerning this clone itself: Its target is not known.

With 60 Vbeta and 13 Jbeta primers, the PCR was carried out. How the authors handled the data: Later reanalysis found roughly 80 million unique TCR beta chains, about 11 million of them shared. This table comes from immunoSEQ multiplex PCR, and its TCRdb copy is limited to in-frame clones, with some not included. The DNA was the basis for D and trimming; V, J and clone size are from that table. The sample includes fewer than 200,000 clones, around 81% seen only once; the top ten take around 2.4%. The chain joins TRBV7-9 to TRBJ2-2, with a possible D match to TRBD1 (6 bases). This clonotype was obtained from a woman in her 30s in good health and CMV-seronegative. Sequencing was performed on PBMCs. The CDR3 is CASSSTGQSHIGELFF. CDR3 sequence (DNA): TGTGCCAGCAGCTCCACGGGACAATCACACATCGGGGAGCTGTTTTTT. Based on the CDR3 plus reference TRBV7-9 and TRBJ2-2, the full variable domain is DTGVSQNPRHKITKRGQNVTFRCDPISEHNRLYWYRQTLGQGPEFLTYFQNEAQLEKSRLLSDRFSAERPKGSFSTLEIQRTEQGDSAMYLCASSSTGQSHIGELFFGEGSRLTVL.